The source of this TCR beta chain is a study of blood T cell repertoires in COVID-19. Study background: PBMCs, B-cell-depleted T cells, or T cells provided the cDNA or gDNA that made up the material.

Sequencing was performed with immunoSEQ multiplex PCR; in TCRdb, only in-frame clones are kept and a portion is missing. This table holds a few hundred thousand clones, roughly 89% found once. The germline V gene encodes CDR1 MNHEY and CDR2 SVGAGI. This CDR3 has 14 amino acids. V shed 5 bases and J 7 bases; nucleotides not matched to a gene: 9. The specimen was PBMCs or T cells enriched from blood (not recorded which). This chain connects TRBV6-5 to TRBJ1-2; 8 positions agree with TRBD1. The source is a woman aged 45-59 years who had been exposed to COVID-19. The CDR3 bases are TGTGCCAGCAGTCCAACCATGACAGGGGTTGGCTACACCTTC. This gives the protein CASSPTMTGVGYTF.